The 27 T cell receptor beta chains in this list originate from one sample, sequenced in a study of T cells in Graves' hyperthyroidism and ophthalmopathy. Amplification of TCR beta CDR3 regions used RNA as the template. With the HTBI primer set, the TCR CDR3 went through a first round of RT-PCR. One entry per CDR3 protein results from TCRdb running MiXCR on the multiplex PCR reads. The data hold about 500,000 distinct CDR3 sequences, with around 15% observed a single time. Sample: blood. These receptors came from a woman between 18 and 29 years old with Graves' hyperthyroidism.

Details on this clonotype: This may be a read error, as it is one base from a much larger clone. V usage is TRBV2 and J usage is TRBJ2-7; D possibly corresponds to TRBD1 (6 bases). V was shortened by 6 bases and J by 7 bases, with 16 bases between the two germline ends. The germline V gene encodes CDR1 SNHLY and CDR2 FYNNEI. The CDR3 contains 13 residues. CDR3 in amino acids: CASSLTGLEEQYF. For the CDR3, the DNA is TGTGCCAGCAGCCTTACAGGGTTGGAGGAGCAGTACTTC.

CDR3 sequence: CASSKGGLAGGDNEQFF. Here the CDR3 DNA reads TGTGCCAGCAGCAAGGGGGGACTAGCGGGAGGGGACAATGAGCAGTTCTTC. This sequence joins TRBV5-4 and TRBJ2-1, with TRBD2 matching 16 bases. CDR1 and CDR2 from the germline V gene are SGHNT and YYREEE (reference sequence). V gave up 4 bases and J gave up 5 bases; unmatched junction bases: 6. CDR3 length: 17 amino acids. Full variable domain (remainder filled in from reference TRBV5-4 and TRBJ2-1): ETGVTQSPTHLIKTRGQQVTLRCSSQSGHNTVSWYQQALGQGPQFIFQYYREEENGRGNFPPRFSGLQFPNYSSELNVNALELDDSALYLCASSKGGLAGGDNEQFFGPGTRLTVL.

This clonotype was picked up many times. The chain uses TRBV24-1 and TRBJ1-5; possibly TRBD1 for D (6 bases). Germline V gene data show CDR1 as KGHDR and CDR2 as SFDVKD. Trimming removed 4 bases at V and 3 bases at J, with 18 bases between. This CDR3 is 17 amino acids long. As DNA, the CDR3 is TGTGCCACCAGTGACCCCCCCCACAGGGCCGCCAATCAGCCCCAGCATTTT. It codes for CATSDPPHRAANQPQHF.

Worth noting for this clonotype: This may be a read error, as it is one base from a much larger clone. V usage is TRBV18 and J usage is TRBJ1-1; 8 bases agree with TRBD1. This CDR3 contains 15 residues. Germline values: CDR1 KGHSH, CDR2 LQKENI. Trimming took 6 bases from V and 5 from J; bases not matched to a gene: 11. CDR3 DNA: TGTGCCAGCTCTCAGGAGGACAGGGAAGGGACTGAAGCTTTCTTT. This sequence encodes CASSQEDREGTEAFF.

The rearrangement uses TRBV5-1 and TRBJ2-5; possible D gene TRBD1, 6 bases. The V and J ends lost 1 base and 4 bases respectively, with 11 bases between them. Germline CDR1 reads SGHRS; CDR2 reads YFSETQ. The CDR3 totals 14 residues. CDR3 nucleotide sequence: TGCGCCAGCAGCTTGACAGGGCTGCCAGAGACCCAGTACTTC. This sequence encodes CASSLTGLPETQYF. Drawing the rest from reference TRBV5-1 and TRBJ2-5, the complete variable domain is KAGVTQTPRYLIKTRGQQVTLSCSPISGHRSVSWYQQTPGQGLQFLFEYFSETQRNKGNFPGRFSGRQFSNSRSEMNVSTLELGDSALYLCASSLTGLPETQYFGPGTRLLVL.

With respect to this clonotype: This may come from a read error, since a much larger clone is one base off. This sequence joins TRBV28 and TRBJ2-2, with unresolved D. Germline-derived CDR1 and CDR2 are MDHEN and SYDVKM. The CDR3 runs 13 residues. V lost 8 bases and J lost 1, with 8 bases in between. CDR3 coding DNA: TGTGCCAGCTGTCAGGAGAACACCGGGGAGCTGTTTTTT. As protein: CASCQENTGELFF. Full variable domain (rest looked up from reference TRBV28 and TRBJ2-2): DVKVTQSSRYLVKRTGEKVFLECVQDMDHENMFWYRQDPGLGLRLIYFSYDVKMKEKGDIPEGYSVSREKKERFSLILESASTNQTSMYLCASCQENTGELFFGEGSRLTVL.

This clonotype has at least ten counts. CDR3 DNA: TGTGCCAGCAGGGCCACCGAAAGGGATGAGCAGTTCTTC. Its translation is CASRATERDEQFF. This chain uses TRBV6-1 with TRBJ2-1; no clear D. V was pared by 6 bases and J by 8 bases, with 14 bases between. The germline V gene has CDR1 MNHNS and CDR2 SASEGT. The CDR3 covers 13 residues.

V gene TRBV2 combines with J gene TRBJ2-5, with D possibly called TRBD1 or TRBD2 (5 bases each). The V end was cut by 8 bases, the J end by 2 bases, with 12 bases between. Germline V gene sequence: CDR1 SNHLY, CDR2 FYNNEI. This CDR3 comprises 13 residues. CDR3 sequence reads: CASEGRLQETQYF. The DNA of the CDR3 is TGTGCCAGCGAGGGGAGACTACAAGAGACCCAGTACTTC.

This clonotype was picked up many times. The CDR3 sequence: CASSDLAVPNYGYTF. CDR3 nucleotide sequence: TGTGCCAGCAGTGATCTGGCAGTACCAAACTATGGCTACACCTTC. The rearrangement uses TRBV2 and TRBJ1-2; D gene uncertain. Trimming shortened V by 3 bases and J by 2 bases, and 13 bases separated the two germline ends. This CDR3 region has 15 residues. CDR1 is SNHLY, CDR2 FYNNEI, per germline. Full variable domain (missing parts from reference TRBV2 and TRBJ1-2): EPEVTQTPSHQVTQMGQEVILRCVPISNHLYFYWYRQILGQKVEFLVSFYNNEISEKSEIFDDQFSVERPDGSNFTLKIRSTKLEDSAMYFCASSDLAVPNYGYTFGSGTRLTVV.

The chain couples TRBV4-1 to TRBJ1-5; D unclear. The germline V gene encodes CDR1 MGHRA and CDR2 YSYEKL. This CDR3 region has 15 residues. Trimming shortened V by 1 base and J by 9 bases, and 16 bases separated the two germline ends. The CDR3 reads CASSQVSAHLGPQHF. DNA for the CDR3: TGCGCCAGCAGCCAAGTGTCAGCCCACCTAGGGCCCCAGCATTTT.

J is TRBJ2-3 and V is TRBV7-6; 7 bases agree with TRBD2. CDR3 length: 17 residues. The J segment lost 5 bases and the V segment lost 0 bases, leaving 11 bases of the junction unmatched. CDR1 and CDR2 from the germline V gene are SGHVS and FNYEAQ. This chain's CDR3 is CASSLAPGRPAGDTQYF. The CDR3 DNA reads as TGTGCCAGCAGCTTAGCGCCCGGGAGGCCCGCGGGAGATACGCAGTATTTT.

This clonotype was found many times. V gene TRBV5-1 combines with J gene TRBJ2-3, with a tentative D call TRBD2 (6 bases). The CDR3 extends over 16 amino acids. The germline V gene encodes CDR1 SGHRS and CDR2 YFSETQ. Trimming removed 4 bases at V and 2 bases at J, with 17 bases between. The CDR3 DNA follows: TGCGCCAGCAGCCCCGTTGGTAGCGGAAACACAGATACGCAGTATTTT. Translated, it gives CASSPVGSGNTDTQYF. The variable domain in full, completed from reference TRBV5-1 and TRBJ2-3, reads KAGVTQTPRYLIKTRGQQVTLSCSPISGHRSVSWYQQTPGQGLQFLFEYFSETQRNKGNFPGRFSGRQFSNSRSEMNVSTLELGDSALYLCASSPVGSGNTDTQYFGPGTRLTVL.

The rearrangement joins TRBV29-1 to TRBJ2-2, with TRBD2 matching over 8 bases. The CDR3 length is 12 residues. V trimming: 4 bases; J trimming: 9 bases; junction bases outside the gene matches: 4. The germline V gene encodes CDR1 SQVTM and CDR2 ANQGSEA. In nucleotides, the CDR3 is TGCAGCGTTGGGACTAGCAAGCGGGAGCTGTTTTTT. Translated: CSVGTSKRELFF.

This clonotype appeared many times. J is TRBJ1-1 and V is TRBV20-1; a possible D gene is TRBD1 (6 bases). Between the trimmed V and J ends, which lost 6 bases and 10 bases, there was a span of 18 bases. The CDR3 runs to 12 residues. Germline CDR1 reads DFQATT; CDR2 reads SNEGSKA (reference sequence). The CDR3 region is CSAQPGTLVAFF. The CDR3 DNA is TGCAGTGCCCAACCAGGGACATTGGTAGCTTTCTTT.

This clonotype occurred many times. V usage is TRBV11-1 and J usage is TRBJ2-3; 7 bases agree with TRBD2. J gave up 0 bases and V 2 bases, and 8 bases lay outside the gene matches. Germline values: CDR1 SGHAT, CDR2 FQDESV (reference sequence). There are 17 residues in the CDR3. DNA of the CDR3: TGTGCCAGCAGCTTAAACACCCAAGCGGGAAGCACAGATACGCAGTATTTT. Its protein is CASSLNTQAGSTDTQYF.

This clonotype came up many times. The chain combines TRBV18 with TRBJ1-1; D call uncertain. V was shortened by 2 bases and J by 1 base, with 11 bases between the two germline ends. The CDR3 runs 15 residues. CDR1 KGHSH and CDR2 LQKENI come from the germline V gene. The CDR3 region has the DNA TGTGCCAGCTCACCATCTCTGGGGTCGAACACTGAAGCTTTCTTT. This translates into CASSPSLGSNTEAFF. Filled out from reference TRBV18 and TRBJ1-1, the complete variable domain reads NAGVMQNPRHLVRRRGQEARLRCSPMKGHSHVYWYRQLPEEGLKFMVYLQKENIIDESGMPKERFSAEFPKEGPSILRIQQVVRGDSAAYFCASSPSLGSNTEAFFGQGTRLTVV.

This clonotype occurred a few times. The chain uses TRBV15 and TRBJ2-7, with no clear D. Germline CDR1 is LNHNV and CDR2 is YYDKDF (reference sequence). V was clipped by 0 bases and J by 1 base, with 10 bases between them. The CDR3 has 15 amino acids. In nucleotides, the CDR3 is TGTGCCACCAGCAGAGATACAGCAGTATCCTACGAGCAGTACTTC. This codes for CATSRDTAVSYEQYF.

In this sample, this clonotype turned up many times. The chain employs TRBV11-3 and TRBJ2-2; D is unresolved. V was clipped by 1 base and J by 3 bases, with 15 bases between them. CDR3 length: 17 residues. Germline CDR1 and CDR2: SGHNT and YENEEA. The CDR3 reads CASSLGRPLFDTGELFF. The CDR3 DNA reads as TGTGCCAGCAGCTTAGGCCGGCCCCTGTTCGACACCGGGGAGCTGTTTTTT. Together with reference TRBV11-3 and TRBJ2-2, the CDR3 gives the full variable domain: EAGVVQSPRYKIIEKKQPVAFWCNPISGHNTLYWYLQNLGQGPELLIRYENEEAVDDSQLPKDRFSAERLKGVDSTLKIQPAELGDSAVYLCASSLGRPLFDTGELFFGEGSRLTVL.

This clonotype was seen a few times. The chain is built from TRBV5-1 and TRBJ2-4; a weak D match, TRBD2 (6 bases). V lost 4 bases to trimming and J lost 5 bases, with 13 bases between them. Germline assignment: CDR1 SGHRS and CDR2 YFSETQ. This CDR3 has 14 residues. The chain's CDR3 is CASSAGSWENIQYF. The CDR3 nucleotides are TGCGCCAGCAGCGCCGGGAGTTGGGAAAACATTCAGTACTTC. Full variable domain (rest looked up from reference TRBV5-1 and TRBJ2-4): KAGVTQTPRYLIKTRGQQVTLSCSPISGHRSVSWYQQTPGQGLQFLFEYFSETQRNKGNFPGRFSGRQFSNSRSEMNVSTLELGDSALYLCASSAGSWENIQYFGAGTRLSVL.

At least ten counts were recorded for this clonotype. V gene TRBV20-1 combines with J gene TRBJ2-7; 7 positions agree with TRBD2. The J segment lost 3 bases and the V segment lost 1 base, leaving 6 bases of the junction unmatched. The CDR3 loop spans 14 amino acids. The V gene's germline CDR1 is DFQATT and CDR2 SNEGSKA (reference sequence). The CDR3 DNA sequence: TGCAGTGCTAGAGCGGGGGAGGGGTTCTACGAGCAGTACTTC. Protein: CSARAGEGFYEQYF.

In its sample, this clonotype was seen many times. This rearrangement joins TRBV9 to TRBJ2-5; D gene uncertain. V shed 3 bases and J shed 5 bases, with 8 bases lying between them. The CDR3 spans 12 residues. The germline gives CDR1 SGDLS, CDR2 YYNGEE. The CDR3 sequence is CASSAPRETQYF. The CDR3 DNA sequence: TGTGCCAGCAGCGCCCCTAGGGAGACCCAGTACTTC.

In this sample, this clonotype turned up many times. This chain connects TRBV12-3 or TRBV12-4 to TRBJ2-3; D is possibly TRBD1 or TRBD2 (6 bases each). This CDR3 has 17 amino acids. Trimming took 1 base from V and 4 from J, leaving 18 bases between them. This chain's CDR3 is CASSLVRGGGQADTQYF. DNA of the CDR3: TGTGCCAGCAGTTTAGTCCGCGGTGGGGGGCAGGCAGATACGCAGTATTTT.

This clonotype was observed at least ten times. This chain connects TRBV2 to TRBJ2-7; 7 bases line up with TRBD1. The CDR3 is made up of 15 amino acids. Germline CDR1 SNHLY, CDR2 FYNNEI. V shed 0 bases, J shed 2 bases, and the junction held 4 bases outside the gene matches. In nucleotides, the CDR3 is TGTGCCAGCAGTGAAGCTAGGACAGGCCCCTACGAGCAGTACGTC. It specifies CASSEARTGPYEQYV.

This clonotype was seen a few times. The chain has TRBV5-1 and TRBJ2-2; 11 bases map to TRBD1. V was clipped by 6 bases and J by 7 bases; unmatched bases: 5. Per the germline V gene, CDR1 is SGHRS and CDR2 is YFSETQ. The CDR3 contains 14 residues. The CDR3 sequence: CASTGQGADGELFF. Written as DNA, the CDR3 is TGCGCCAGCACTGGACAGGGGGCTGACGGGGAGCTGTTTTTT. The full variable domain, rest sourced from reference TRBV5-1 and TRBJ2-2, is KAGVTQTPRYLIKTRGQQVTLSCSPISGHRSVSWYQQTPGQGLQFLFEYFSETQRNKGNFPGRFSGRQFSNSRSEMNVSTLELGDSALYLCASTGQGADGELFFGEGSRLTVL.

This clonotype was counted at least ten times. J is TRBJ1-1 and V is TRBV27; maybe TRBD1 (5 bases). Germline V gene lookup returns CDR1 MNHEY and CDR2 SMNVEV (reference sequence). V lost 3 bases, J lost 5 bases, and 13 bases lay in between. The CDR3 has 14 amino acids. CDR3 DNA: TGTGCCAGCAGTTTGATAGGGTGGGGGACTGAAGCTTTCTTT. As protein: CASSLIGWGTEAFF.

This clonotype was recorded many times. The rearrangement links TRBV2 to TRBJ2-1, with D uncertain. Germline V gives CDR1 SNHLY, CDR2 FYNNEI. The length of the CDR3 is 12 residues. V lost 5 bases and J lost 2, with 4 bases in between. The CDR3 nucleotides are TGTGCCAGCAGTCGCACCTACAATGAGCAGTTCTTC. The encoded protein is CASSRTYNEQFF.

The chain joins TRBV15 to TRBJ1-2; D uncertain. The CDR3 contains 11 residues. Trimming left V 1 base short and J 7 bases short, with 4 bases between. The germline V gene has CDR1 LNHNV and CDR2 YYDKDF (reference sequence). CDR3 nucleotides: TGTGCCACCAGCAGAGGGGGTGGCTACACCTTC. It yields the protein CATSRGGGYTF.